The 13 T cell receptor beta chains in this list originate from one sample, sequenced in a study of regulatory T cells in long-lasting Graves disease (dated by TCRdb to the early 2020s). Explained via the paper, the time point label denotes: persistent/refractory GD, antithyroid drugs over 5 years with positive TRAb. RNA was extracted from PBMCs in TRIzol for both TCR sequencing and RNA sequencing. Receptor libraries were prepared by multiplex PCR. Instrument used: Illumina HiSeq 4000. To build TCR beta libraries, CDR3 regions were amplified by Arm-PCR using iRepertoire HTBI primers. TCRdb reprocessed the public reads (quality trimming at Q25 with fastp, clone calling with MiXCR) and kept in-frame beta chains. Merged by CDR3 protein, the rows form single entries marked with the most common genes and DNA. Recorded for this sample are fewer than 550,000 distinct CDR3 sequences; around a fifth of them occurred a single time. Jointly, the top ten make up 6.5% to 9% of the sample.

The specimen was peripheral blood mononuclear cells (PBMCs), collected when the disease was refractory, from a patient treated with antithyroid drugs. The receptor set was obtained from a female donor with Graves disease.

There are many counts of this clonotype. The chain combines TRBV4-2 with TRBJ2-5; TRBD2 might be the D (6 bases). CDR1 LGHNA and CDR2 YNFKEQ come from the germline V gene. V gave up 1 base and J gave up 0 bases, with 12 bases separating them. The CDR3 covers 16 residues. CDR3 nucleotide sequence: TGTGCCAGCAGCCAAGTGGGAGGACCGGACCAAGAGACCCAGTACTTC. It encodes CASSQVGGPDQETQYF.

This clonotype was seen many times. The V gene is TRBV28, the J gene TRBJ2-7; D might be TRBD1 (8 bases). V was shortened by 8 bases and J by 4 bases, with 15 bases between the two germline ends. Germline CDR1 is MDHEN and CDR2 is SYDVKM. The CDR3 length is 13 residues. CDR3 residues: CASSTGGGYEQYF. The CDR3 DNA is TGTGCCAGCTCTACAGGGGGGGGGTACGAGCAGTACTTC. The whole variable domain, filled in from reference TRBV28 and TRBJ2-7, reads DVKVTQSSRYLVKRTGEKVFLECVQDMDHENMFWYRQDPGLGLRLIYFSYDVKMKEKGDIPEGYSVSREKKERFSLILESASTNQTSMYLCASSTGGGYEQYFGPGTRLTVT.

This clonotype came up a few times. The chain uses TRBV6-1 and TRBJ1-3; 7 bases are a match to TRBD1. The CDR3 is 16 amino acids. CDR1 is MNHNS and CDR2 is SASEGT in the germline V gene. V was pared by 5 bases and J by 1 base, with 8 bases of the junction left unmatched. The chain's CDR3 is CASSTYDRASGNTIYF. DNA for the CDR3: TGTGCCAGCAGTACGTACGACAGGGCTTCTGGAAACACCATATATTTT.

Comments on this clonotype: A read error may be the cause here, since a much bigger clone is one base away. V usage is TRBV27 and J usage is TRBJ1-1; no clear D gene. CDR1 is MNHEY and CDR2 is SMNVEV in the germline V gene (reference sequence). The CDR3 has 13 residues. The V gene lost 10 bases and the J gene lost 4 bases, with 16 bases spanning the gap. CDR3 in DNA: TGTGCCATCGCGACACCCAAGGGCACTGAAGCTTTCTTT. Its translation is CAIATPKGTEAFF.

This clonotype has a count of ten or more. The V call is TRBV6-1, the J call TRBJ1-6; 9 bases map to TRBD1. After removal of 4 bases from V and 9 bases from J, the junction contained 7 bases not matched to a gene. This CDR3 has 15 amino acids. The V gene's germline CDR1 is MNHNS and CDR2 SASEGT. CDR3 coding DNA: TGTGCCAGCAGTGCCAGACAGGGGGTACCTTCACCCCTCCACTTT. Its translation is CASSARQGVPSPLHF.

This clonotype was found many times. This chain joins TRBV29-1 and TRBJ2-2; no clear D gene. Germline values: CDR1 SQVTM, CDR2 ANQGSEA. The CDR3 length is 10 residues. V was shortened by 1 base and J by 7 bases, with 1 base between the two germline ends. The CDR3: CSVEVGELFF. The CDR3 DNA is TGCAGCGTTGAAGTCGGGGAGCTGTTTTTT.

This clonotype has more than one count but fewer than ten. This chain uses TRBV24-1 with TRBJ2-2, with TRBD1 as a possible D gene (6 bases). Germline V CDR1 and CDR2: KGHDR, SFDVKD. Trimming removed 4 bases from V and 7 bases from J, with 15 bases in between. The CDR3 length is 15 residues. The CDR3 nucleotides are TGTGCCACCAGTGACCCCGGGCCCAGGGGCGGGGAGCTGTTTTTT. Translated, it gives CATSDPGPRGGELFF.

This clonotype has ten or more counts. The chain couples TRBV11-2 to TRBJ1-5; 10 positions match TRBD1. The germline gives CDR1 SGHAT, CDR2 FQNNGV. This CDR3 region has 17 residues. V trimming: 1 base; J trimming: 0 bases; junction bases outside the gene matches: 3. CDR3 in amino acids: CASSLAGTGASNQPQHF. CDR3 coding DNA: TGTGCCAGCAGCTTAGCGGGGACAGGGGCTAGCAATCAGCCCCAGCATTTT.

This clonotype was seen many times. V usage is TRBV2 and J usage is TRBJ2-1; D is ambiguous. The CDR3 loop spans 11 amino acids. V gave up 8 bases and J gave up 15 bases, with 17 bases separating them. The germline CDR1 and CDR2 sequences are SNHLY and FYNNEI. CDR3 region: CASSPSATRFF. For the CDR3, the DNA is TGTGCCAGCTCCCCCAGCGCTACCCGGTTCTTC.

Ten or more counts support this clonotype. The chain combines TRBV2 with TRBJ1-5; no definite D call. Germline lookup yields CDR1 SNHLY and CDR2 FYNNEI. The CDR3 length is 15 residues. The V end lost 6 bases, the J end lost 2 bases, and 14 bases lay between the germline ends. The CDR3 loop reads CASRADSVGNQPQHF. Written as DNA, the CDR3 is TGTGCCAGCAGGGCGGACTCGGTTGGCAATCAGCCCCAGCATTTT.

A few counts support this clonotype. Germline and junction disagree at one end, which may indicate a read error. V and J are TRBV6-2 or TRBV6-3 and TRBJ1-1; D possibly corresponds to TRBD1 (5 bases). Germline V gene data show CDR1 as MNHEY and CDR2 as SVGEGT. The length of the CDR3 is 18 residues. CDR3 coding DNA: TGTGTCAGCAGGAACAGGCAAGGAGAGGAAAACATGAACACTGAAGCTTTCTTT. This sequence encodes CVSRNRQGEENMNTEAFF.

This clonotype showed up many times. The rearrangement joins TRBV3-1 to TRBJ2-5; D might be TRBD1 (6 bases). Germline-derived CDR1 and CDR2 are LGHDT and YNNKEL (reference sequence). V lost 0 bases to trimming and J lost 5 bases, with 13 bases between them. The CDR3 extends over 15 amino acids. The CDR3 bases are TGTGCCAGCAGCCAAGATAGCAGGGGCGAGGAGACCCAGTACTTC. This codes for CASSQDSRGEETQYF.

The rearrangement uses TRBV30 and TRBJ1-1, with D unresolved. CDR3 length equals 12 residues. V was pared by 8 bases and J by 2 bases, with 12 bases between. Germline V gives CDR1 GTSNPN, CDR2 SVGIG (reference sequence). CDR3 bases: TGTGCCCGTAAATCCGTTAACACTGAAGCTTTCTTT. It is translated as CARKSVNTEAFF.